One sample yielded the 13 T cell receptor beta chains listed below, sequenced in a study of T cell responses to AZD1222 COVID-19 vaccine. Repertoires were generated with immunoSEQ multiplex PCR, while TCRdb's copy carries only in-frame clones and drops some. The data show 150,000 or so clones, roughly nine tenths seen once. Sequenced material: peripheral blood, taken on day 0 of AZD1222 vaccination. The receptors here all came from an adult in good health.

V gene TRBV19 combines with J gene TRBJ1-5, with D possibly TRBD1 on 5 matching bases. Trimming pared 1 base from V and 4 bases from J, leaving 11 bases between. The CDR3 spans 15 residues. The germline CDR1 and CDR2 sequences are LNHDA and SQIVND (reference sequence). The CDR3 region is CASSIGAGLNQPQHF. The CDR3 DNA follows: TGTGCCAGTAGTATAGGAGCAGGGTTGAATCAGCCCCAGCATTTT.

This chain links TRBV25-1 with TRBJ2-3; D gene uncertain. Trimming pared 7 bases from V and 0 bases from J, leaving 8 bases between. The CDR3 is 13 residues long. CDR1 MGHDK and CDR2 SYGVNS come from the germline V gene. The CDR3 DNA reads TGTGCCAGCATGTTCGGGAGCACAGATACGCAGTATTTT. It encodes CASMFGSTDTQYF.

This sequence joins TRBV5-6 and TRBJ2-3; weak D call: TRBD1 (6 bases). CDR3 length equals 16 residues. V lost 4 bases, J lost 4 bases, and 19 bases lay in between. Germline values: CDR1 SGHDT, CDR2 YYEEEE. The CDR3 is CASSPLRAGVADTQYF. The CDR3 DNA follows: TGTGCCAGCAGCCCTCTGCGGGCAGGGGTAGCAGATACGCAGTATTTT.

The table lists this clone with a count of one. The chain carries TRBV7-2 and TRBJ1-2; D is perhaps TRBD1 (5 bases). V was clipped by 1 base and J by 2 bases, with 8 bases between them. The CDR3 has 14 residues. CDR1 and CDR2 from the germline V gene are SGHTA and FQGNSA. The DNA of the CDR3 is TGTGCCAGCAGCTTAGGGGGCGGCAACTATGGCTACACCTTC. It translates to CASSLGGGNYGYTF.

The J gene is TRBJ1-3, the V gene TRBV6-5, with D perhaps matching TRBD1 (6 bases). The CDR3 length is 14 residues. CDR1 and CDR2 (germline): MNHEY, SVGAGI. Trimming took 2 bases from V and 4 from J, leaving 9 bases between them. CDR3 sequence (DNA): TGTGCCAGCAGTTACGGGGGGCTAGGAAACACCATATATTTT. Encoded protein: CASSYGGLGNTIYF.

V is TRBV4-1 and J is TRBJ1-1; the D is unclear. The germline V and J ends were trimmed by 1 base and 1 base, with 10 bases remaining between them. The germline V gene has CDR1 MGHRA and CDR2 YSYEKL. The CDR3 has 15 residues. CDR3 coding DNA: TGCGCCAGCAGCCAAGGAGAGATACCGAACACTGAAGCTTTCTTT. As protein: CASSQGEIPNTEAFF.

The rearrangement uses TRBV6-5 and TRBJ1-1, with D unresolved. CDR3 length: 14 amino acids. CDR1 and CDR2 from the germline V gene are MNHEY and SVGAGI. V was pared by 0 bases and J by 3 bases, with 8 bases between. The CDR3 reads CASSYSIGDTEAFF. The CDR3 DNA is TGTGCCAGCAGTTACTCGATCGGGGACACTGAAGCTTTCTTT.

The chain couples TRBV6-5 to TRBJ2-1; perhaps TRBD2 as D (5 bases). The CDR3 has 14 residues. V lost 0 bases to trimming and J lost 7 bases, with 10 bases between them. Germline lookup yields CDR1 MNHEY and CDR2 SVGAGI. This CDR3 reads CASSYSGVGNEQFF. CDR3 sequence (DNA): TGTGCCAGCAGTTACTCGGGAGTCGGTAATGAGCAGTTCTTC.

The V and J genes are TRBV5-6 and TRBJ2-7; 8 bases match TRBD2. Trimming removed 3 bases from V and 6 bases from J; junction bases left unmatched: 8. This CDR3 region has 14 residues. Germline V CDR1 and CDR2: SGHDT, YYEEEE. In DNA, the CDR3 is TGTGCCAGCAGCTCGGGACTAGGGGACTCCGAGCAGTACTTC. Translated, it gives CASSSGLGDSEQYF.

The chain uses TRBV27 and TRBJ2-3; D perhaps matches TRBD2 (5 bases). The CDR3 is 22 residues long. The germline V and J ends were trimmed by 5 bases and 0 bases, with 33 bases remaining between them. Per the germline V gene, CDR1 is MNHEY and CDR2 is SMNVEV (reference sequence). The CDR3 protein is CASSLKFLRREVGFLSTDTQYF. The CDR3 nucleotides are TGTGCCAGCAGTCTCAAGTTTCTGAGACGGGAAGTGGGGTTCCTTAGCACAGATACGCAGTATTTT.

This clone appeared once. CDR3 residues: CASSKTGTVLHQPQHF. The CDR3 DNA follows: TGTGCCAGCAGCAAAACTGGGACAGTTTTGCATCAGCCCCAGCATTTT. The chain carries TRBV7-9 and TRBJ1-5; 7 bases are shared with TRBD1. Germline trimming cut 5 bases from V and 5 bases from J; bases unmatched to any gene: 12. Germline values: CDR1 SEHNR, CDR2 FQNEAQ (reference sequence). The CDR3 contains 16 residues.

The chain is built from TRBV27 and TRBJ1-1, with TRBD1 matching 10 bases. CDR3 length: 17 residues. Germline lookup yields CDR1 MNHEY and CDR2 SMNVEV (reference sequence). The V and J ends lost 5 bases and 1 base, in that order; junction bases with no gene match: 10. The CDR3: CASSPRDRGLSNTEAFF. The DNA for the CDR3 is TGTGCCAGCAGTCCGCGGGACAGGGGTCTATCGAACACTGAAGCTTTCTTT.

About this clone: The same CDR3 arises from other DNA sequences in this sample as well. V is TRBV27 and J is TRBJ2-7, with D perhaps being TRBD1 or TRBD2 (6 bases each). The CDR3 spans 13 residues. CDR1 and CDR2 (germline): MNHEY, SMNVEV (reference sequence). The V and J ends lost 9 bases and 0 bases respectively, with 12 bases between them. The CDR3 here is CASTKGGSYEQYF. The CDR3 DNA reads TGTGCCAGTACTAAGGGGGGCTCCTACGAGCAGTACTTC.